This T cell receptor (beta chain) derives from a study of graft-versus-host responses after intestinal transplantation. Study background: Multivisceral, liver-intestinal, or isolated intestinal transplants were given to recipients. For around 3 years after anti-thymocyte globulin induction, all recipients took tacrolimus and steroids. Study-wide results and limits: GvH clones detected in recipient marrow included some appearing first in ileum or blood. The highest levels of circulating GvH clones went along with early declines in HvG clones after transplant.

Turning to this clone: Its antigen is currently unknown.

TCRdb's copy holds only in-frame clones and misses some; the assay was immunoSEQ multiplex PCR. The sample carries some 62,000 clones, 90% to 95% recorded once. This receptor was identified in a human donor who was the organ donor for an intestinal transplant. The sample in question was unstimulated CD8+ T cells sorted from spleen or lymph node cells, obtained before transplant.

The CDR3 DNA follows: TGTGCCAGTAGTGAGGACACCTACCTCTACGAGCAGTACTTC. It is translated as CASSEDTYLYEQYF. J is TRBJ2-7 and V is TRBV19; TRBD1 might be the D (5 bases). CDR3 length equals 14 residues. The ends were cut back, 5 bases at V and 3 bases at J, with 14 bases in the middle. Germline CDR1 LNHDA, CDR2 SQIVND (reference sequence).